Presented here are 16 T cell receptor beta chains from one specimen sequenced in a study of beta chain features in type 1 diabetes. Every isolated RNA sample was fully reverse transcribed, so sequencing captured expressed TCRB transcripts. Generated by immunoSEQ multiplex PCR, the TCRdb table keeps only in-frame clones and is missing some. This sample carries around 280,000 clones, about 15% of them seen once, and the ten largest clones take 0.015%. Study-wide results and caveats: Moderate but significant shortening of TCRB CDR3s was recorded in all four CD4+ subsets from Type 1 diabetes patients.

Which antigens these TCRs recognize remains unknown. The specimen sequenced was naive CD4+ T cells from blood. The source of these receptors is a man in his late teens or twenties with type 1 diabetes.

This clone was detected only a few times. The sample carries other DNA sequences with the same CDR3. This chain joins TRBV30 and TRBJ2-7, with D possibly TRBD1 on 6 matching bases. Trimming pared 4 bases from V and 2 bases from J, leaving 9 bases between. The CDR3 extends over 12 amino acids. Germline CDR1 and CDR2: GTSNPN and SVGIG (reference sequence). The chain's CDR3 is CAWTTGTYEQYF. CDR3 coding DNA: TGTGCCTGGACCACAGGGACCTACGAGCAGTACTTC. Drawing the rest from reference TRBV30 and TRBJ2-7, the complete variable domain is SQTIHQWPATLVQPVGSPLSLECTVEGTSNPNLYWYRQAAGRGLQLLFYSVGIGQISSEVPQNLSASRPQDRQFILSSKKLLLSDSGFYLCAWTTGTYEQYFGPGTRLTVT.

DNA of the CDR3: TGTGCCAGCAGCGCCGGGGGCGGGACTAGTTTCGATGAGCAGTTCTTC. It encodes CASSAGGGTSFDEQFF. V usage is TRBV5-4 and J usage is TRBJ2-1, with 8 bases that match TRBD2. Losses at the gene ends were 4 bases for V and 8 bases for J; bases not matched to a gene: 14. The CDR3 has 16 residues. Looked up from germline, CDR1 is SGHNT and CDR2 is YYREEE (reference sequence).

This clone has only a few counts. The chain employs TRBV30 and TRBJ1-6, with D possibly being TRBD1 (5 bases). Looked up from germline, CDR1 is GTSNPN and CDR2 is SVGIG (reference sequence). CDR3 length equals 14 residues. Trimming removed 2 bases at V and 2 bases at J, with 7 bases between. DNA of the CDR3: TGTGCCTGGAGTACGACAGCCTATAATTCACCCCTCCACTTT. It yields the protein CAWSTTAYNSPLHF.

This clone appeared a few times. The chain employs TRBV30 and TRBJ1-5; 7 nucleotides align to TRBD1. Unmatched junction bases numbered 9, after V lost 0 bases and J lost 1 base. Germline values: CDR1 GTSNPN, CDR2 SVGIG (reference sequence). The length of the CDR3 is 17 residues. CDR3 residues: CAWSVKSGTASNQPQHF. CDR3 sequence (DNA): TGTGCCTGGAGTGTAAAGTCAGGGACAGCGAGCAATCAGCCCCAGCATTTT.

This clone was recorded a few times. The chain combines TRBV28 with TRBJ2-7; TRBD1 might be the D (7 bases). The CDR3 extends over 15 amino acids. Between the trimmed V and J ends, which lost 3 bases and 0 bases, there was a span of 12 bases. CDR1 and CDR2 (germline): MDHEN, SYDVKM. The CDR3 coding sequence is TGTGCCAGCAGTTTGCCGGGGGACAGCTCCTACGAGCAGTACTTC. Translated: CASSLPGDSSYEQYF.

The J gene is TRBJ2-1, the V gene TRBV4-1; TRBD2 is a possible D gene (5 bases). The germline V gene has CDR1 MGHRA and CDR2 YSYEKL. With 6 bases removed from V and 0 bases from J, the gap between germline ends came to 15 bases. CDR3 length: 16 amino acids. This CDR3 is CASRGNLASSYNEQFF. DNA for the CDR3: TGCGCCAGCAGGGGGAACTTAGCGTCCTCCTACAATGAGCAGTTCTTC.

The J gene is TRBJ1-1, the V gene TRBV29-1; possible D gene TRBD1, 6 bases. This CDR3 contains 14 residues. Trimming removed 7 bases from V and 3 bases from J, with 18 bases in between. Germline assignment: CDR1 SQVTM and CDR2 ANQGSEA. As DNA, the CDR3 is TGCAGCGGAGGGTACAGGGATTGGGACACTGAAGCTTTCTTT. It specifies CSGGYRDWDTEAFF.

This clone was seen a few times. J is TRBJ2-5 and V is TRBV5-4; 9 bases line up with TRBD2. Germline V gives CDR1 SGHNT, CDR2 YYREEE (reference sequence). CDR3 length equals 14 residues. V was pared by 5 bases and J by 5 bases, with 7 bases of the junction left unmatched. The CDR3 DNA is TGTGCCAGCAGGCGGGGGGGTCCAGGGGAGACCCAGTACTTC. It translates to CASRRGGPGETQYF.

This clone was counted between two and nine times. J is TRBJ1-1 and V is TRBV30; 8 positions agree with TRBD1. J was trimmed by 12 bases and V by 3 bases; bases with no gene match: 12. This CDR3 region has 13 residues. Germline CDR1 is GTSNPN and CDR2 is SVGIG (reference sequence). Written as DNA, the CDR3 is TGTGCCTGGAGCCGGGACAGGTTTACGGGGCCTTTCTTT. Translating gives CAWSRDRFTGPFF.

This clone has just a few counts. The chain has TRBV14 and TRBJ1-2; a possible D gene is TRBD1 (5 bases). The V gene lost 0 bases and the J gene lost 4 bases, with 12 bases spanning the gap. The CDR3 extends over 15 amino acids. Per the germline V gene, CDR1 is SGHDN and CDR2 is FVKESK. CDR3 sequence reads: CASSQERGVGYGYTF. The CDR3 nucleotides read TGTGCCAGCAGCCAAGAGCGGGGCGTCGGCTATGGCTACACCTTC.

This rearrangement joins TRBV9 to TRBJ1-6, with D uncertain. CDR1 is SGDLS and CDR2 is YYNGEE in the germline V gene. The CDR3 contains 16 residues. Trimming shortened V by 6 bases and J by 6 bases, and 19 bases separated the two germline ends. The CDR3 here is CASNPESMKPNSPLHF. In DNA form, the CDR3 reads TGTGCCAGCAATCCCGAGTCTATGAAACCTAATTCACCCCTCCACTTT.

This chain uses TRBV10-3 with TRBJ2-7; perhaps TRBD1 as D (6 bases). The CDR3 is made up of 13 amino acids. The V gene's germline CDR1 is ENHRY and CDR2 SYGVKD. Written as DNA, the CDR3 is TGTGCGATCCACAGTGGACAGAGCCACGAGCAGTACTTC. It specifies CAIHSGQSHEQYF.

Only a few counts were recorded for this clone. CDR3 amino acids: CASSSVQGLGYTF. CDR3 bases: TGTGCCAGCAGCTCAGTACAGGGTTTGGGCTACACCTTC. V usage is TRBV7-2 and J usage is TRBJ1-2, with a tentative D call TRBD1 (6 bases). Trimming took 4 bases from V and 8 from J, leaving 14 bases between them. CDR1 is SGHTA, CDR2 FQGNSA, per germline. The CDR3 consists of 13 residues.

The rearrangement uses TRBV6-1 and TRBJ2-6; no reliable D call. The CDR3 spans 15 residues. Between the trimmed V and J ends, which lost 2 bases and 2 bases, there was a span of 7 bases. CDR1 MNHNS and CDR2 SASEGT come from the germline V gene. In DNA, the CDR3 is TGTGCCAGCAGTGAAATGGCAGCTGGGGCCAACGTCCTGACTTTC. Its translation is CASSEMAAGANVLTF.

The rearrangement uses TRBV30 and TRBJ1-3; no clear D. The V gene's germline CDR1 is GTSNPN and CDR2 SVGIG (reference sequence). CDR3 length equals 14 residues. V shed 3 bases and J shed 0 bases, with 9 bases lying between them. The CDR3 region has the DNA TGTGCCTGGAGGCCACGGGTCTCTGGAAACACCATATATTTT. This sequence encodes CAWRPRVSGNTIYF.

The V call is TRBV18, the J call TRBJ1-1, with D possibly TRBD1 on 5 matching bases. The CDR3 is made up of 13 amino acids. Per the germline V gene, CDR1 is KGHSH and CDR2 is LQKENI. V lost 8 bases to trimming and J lost 6 bases, with 16 bases between them. The CDR3 nucleotides are TGTGCCAGCAGCGCTCAGGGTTTTGCTGAAGCTTTCTTT. This translates into CASSAQGFAEAFF.